One and the same sample provided the 22 T cell receptor beta chains below, sequenced in a study of blood T cells in healthy people across ages. A second PCR, run for roughly 7 to 11 cycles, used a sample-barcoded 5' primer plus a J-beta primer mix. TCRdb independently ran MiXCR on the 5' RACE reads; one entry per CDR3 protein. The sample records fewer than 800,000 distinct CDR3 sequences, 20% to 25% being singletons. The specimen was blood. The receptors here all came from a man in his 70s in good health.

This clonotype came up a few times. The V call is TRBV10-3, the J call TRBJ2-5; 10 bases are shared with TRBD2. The end of the DNA aligns better with TRBJ2-1, so the J call may be wrong. The CDR3 runs 15 residues. The germline CDR1 and CDR2 sequences are ENHRY and SYGVKD. The CDR3, as DNA: TGTGCCATCAGTGACAGCGGGAGGGCCGTCAATGAGCAGTTCTTC. This gives the protein CAISDSGRAVNEQFF.

This sequence joins TRBV6-6 and TRBJ2-5; possible D gene TRBD1, 6 bases. Trimming removed 6 bases at V and 4 bases at J, with 15 bases between. The germline V gene has CDR1 MNHNY and CDR2 SVGAGI (reference sequence). The CDR3 sequence is 14 residues long. In DNA, the CDR3 is TGTGCCAGCAGGGAGACACAGGGAAGAGAGACCCAGTACTTC. The encoded protein is CASRETQGRETQYF.

The table lists this clonotype with many counts. The V call is TRBV7-6, the J call TRBJ1-2; D remains unclear. Germline V gene lookup returns CDR1 SGHVS and CDR2 FNYEAQ. Trimming stripped 5 bases from V and 5 bases from J, with 12 bases between. The CDR3 covers 13 residues. Here the CDR3 DNA reads TGTGCCAGCAGCCCCATCGGCGCGTATGGCTACACCTTC. Its translation: CASSPIGAYGYTF. Together with reference TRBV7-6 and TRBJ1-2, the CDR3 gives the full variable domain: GAGVSQSPRYKVTKRGQDVALRCDPISGHVSLYWYRQALGQGPEFLTYFNYEAQQDKSGLPNDRFSAERPEGSISTLTIQRTEQRDSAMYRCASSPIGAYGYTFGSGTRLTVV.

This clonotype occurred a few times. The chain uses TRBV6-2 or TRBV6-3 and TRBJ2-5; the match to TRBD1 covers 11 bases. The tail of the sequence fits TRBJ2-1 better, so the J call may be wrong. This CDR3 has 15 residues. Germline CDR1 MNHEY, CDR2 SVGEGT. CDR3 sequence: CASSFPGQGVNEQFF. The CDR3 bases are TGTGCCAGCAGTTTCCCGGGACAGGGGGTGAATGAGCAGTTCTTC.

The V call is TRBV29-1, the J call TRBJ2-3; 7 bases match TRBD2. CDR3 length: 14 amino acids. CDR1 and CDR2 (germline): SQVTM, ANQGSEA. With V trimmed by 1 base and J by 4 bases, 5 bases remained unmatched. CDR3: CSVEGREDADTQYF. The DNA for the CDR3 is TGCAGCGTTGAAGGTCGGGAGGATGCAGATACGCAGTATTTT.

V and J are TRBV3-1 and TRBJ2-3; no clear D gene. V lost 0 bases, J lost 4 bases, and 2 bases lay in between. CDR1 and CDR2 (germline): LGHDT, YNNKEL (reference sequence). The CDR3 totals 12 residues. CDR3 DNA: TGTGCCAGCAGCCAAGACTCAGATACGCAGTATTTT. It translates to CASSQDSDTQYF.

This clonotype was counted only a few times. The V gene is TRBV7-2, the J gene TRBJ2-2, with 7 bases matching TRBD2. V lost 0 bases to trimming and J lost 5 bases; unmatched junction nucleotides: 6. Germline CDR1 reads SGHTA; CDR2 reads FQGNSA. This CDR3 is 16 amino acids long. For the CDR3, the DNA is TGTGCCAGCAGCTTAGCGCCTAGCGGATCAACCGGGGAGCTGTTTTTT. This codes for CASSLAPSGSTGELFF.

This clonotype was detected many times. The chain joins TRBV7-2 to TRBJ2-7; D unclear. The V end was cut by 5 bases, the J end by 0 bases, with 8 bases between. The CDR3 consists of 13 residues. Germline V gene lookup returns CDR1 SGHTA and CDR2 FQGNSA. The CDR3 loop reads CASSQGLSYEQYF. For the CDR3, the DNA is TGTGCCAGCAGCCAAGGGCTCTCCTACGAGCAGTACTTC.

This clonotype was seen only a few times. The chain combines TRBV6-2 or TRBV6-3 with TRBJ2-2; D possibly uses TRBD1 or TRBD2 (6 bases each). CDR1 MNHEY and CDR2 SVGEGT come from the germline V gene. The CDR3 has 15 residues. The germline V and J ends were trimmed by 10 bases and 2 bases, with 17 bases remaining between them. CDR3 protein: CAITSLGGNTGELFF. The CDR3 DNA is TGTGCCATCACTTCGTTGGGGGGCAACACCGGGGAGCTGTTTTTT.

This clonotype was seen only a few times. The gene calls are TRBV6-1 and TRBJ2-5; 7 bases are a match to TRBD2. The J call is doubtful: the DNA matches TRBJ2-7 better. Per the germline V gene, CDR1 is MNHNS and CDR2 is SASEGT. The CDR3 length is 15 residues. CDR3 region: CASSEVRTSSYEQYF. In DNA form, the CDR3 reads TGTGCCAGCAGTGAAGTCCGGACTAGCTCCTACGAGCAGTACTTC.

The J gene is TRBJ2-5, the V gene TRBV14; TRBD2 matches at 9 bases. Gene TRBJ2-1 matches the end of the DNA better, so the J call may be wrong. Germline V gives CDR1 SGHDN, CDR2 FVKESK. The CDR3 is made up of 15 amino acids. The CDR3 DNA is TGTGCCAGCAGCCAGGCCGGGACTAGCTCGGGGGAGCAGTTCTTC. As protein: CASSQAGTSSGEQFF.

This clonotype was recorded many times. The rearrangement links TRBV27 to TRBJ2-7; TRBD2 matches 11 bases. V shed 5 bases, J shed 2 bases, and the junction held 11 bases outside the gene matches. Germline lookup yields CDR1 MNHEY and CDR2 SMNVEV (reference sequence). This CDR3 is 17 amino acids long. The CDR3 DNA sequence: TGTGCCAGCAGTACTCGATTCACTAGCGGGAGCCCCTACGAGCAGTACTTC. It is translated as CASSTRFTSGSPYEQYF.

This clonotype was counted a few times. This rearrangement joins TRBV5-1 to TRBJ2-5; no definite D call. The ends were cut back, 2 bases at V and 1 base at J, with 12 bases in the middle. The CDR3 runs 15 residues. Germline V gene sequence: CDR1 SGHRS, CDR2 YFSETQ. CDR3 in amino acids: CASSLQQPAQETQYF. The CDR3 region has the DNA TGCGCCAGCAGCTTACAACAGCCGGCCCAAGAGACCCAGTACTTC.

The rearrangement joins TRBV20-1 to TRBJ2-7, with TRBD2 identical over 14 bases. CDR1 is DFQATT, CDR2 SNEGSKA, per germline (reference sequence). Unmatched junction bases numbered 3, after V lost 1 base and J lost 4 bases. The CDR3 loop spans 15 amino acids. The CDR3 region is CSARAGTSGSYEQYF. The CDR3 bases are TGCAGTGCTAGAGCCGGGACTAGCGGGAGTTACGAGCAGTACTTC.

This clonotype was counted a few times. The chain carries TRBV11-3 and TRBJ2-3; 9 bases fit TRBD1. J was trimmed by 0 bases and V by 5 bases; bases with no gene match: 3. CDR3 length equals 15 residues. CDR1 is SGHNT and CDR2 is YENEEA in the germline V gene. The CDR3 bases are TGTGCCAGCAGCCATGGACAGGGGAGCACAGATACGCAGTATTTT. Translating it yields CASSHGQGSTDTQYF.

The chain employs TRBV7-2 and TRBJ2-5; TRBD1 aligns across 7 bases. The J call may not be correct, given that the DNA end is closer to TRBJ2-7. This CDR3 has 16 amino acids. Germline-derived CDR1 and CDR2 are SGHTA and FQGNSA. The CDR3: CASSLRSGTVSYEQYF. CDR3 DNA sequence: TGTGCCAGCAGCTTAAGGTCGGGGACAGTCTCCTACGAGCAGTACTTC.

This clonotype was picked up a small number of times. This chain uses TRBV28 with TRBJ2-1, with a tentative D call TRBD2 (5 bases). Trimming shortened V by 6 bases and J by 3 bases, and 6 bases separated the two germline ends. This CDR3 is 12 amino acids long. Germline V gives CDR1 MDHEN, CDR2 SYDVKM. CDR3 bases: TGTGCCAGCAGGGAGGTCTACAATGAGCAGTTCTTC. It translates to CASREVYNEQFF. Looking up the rest from reference TRBV28 and TRBJ2-1 gives the full variable domain: DVKVTQSSRYLVKRTGEKVFLECVQDMDHENMFWYRQDPGLGLRLIYFSYDVKMKEKGDIPEGYSVSREKKERFSLILESASTNQTSMYLCASREVYNEQFFGPGTRLTVL.

The chain combines TRBV5-6 with TRBJ2-3; TRBD2 matches at 9 bases. The CDR3 runs to 16 residues. J was trimmed by 4 bases and V by 3 bases; bases with no gene match: 9. From germline, CDR1 is SGHDT and CDR2 YYEEEE. In DNA form, the CDR3 reads TGTGCCAGCAGCTACCGAAATAGCGGGAGATCAGATACGCAGTATTTT. The encoded protein is CASSYRNSGRSDTQYF.

This clonotype came up a few times. This chain links TRBV28 with TRBJ1-2, with TRBD1 identical over 7 bases. V was clipped by 5 bases and J by 4 bases; unmatched bases: 7. This CDR3 is built from 14 residues. The germline gives CDR1 MDHEN, CDR2 SYDVKM. CDR3: CASSPSAGGYGYTF. The CDR3 coding sequence is TGTGCCAGCAGTCCCTCGGCAGGGGGCTATGGCTACACCTTC.

This clonotype turned up a few times. The chain employs TRBV3-1 and TRBJ2-6; D may be TRBD1 or TRBD2 (5 bases each). Between the trimmed V and J ends, which lost 5 bases and 0 bases, there was a span of 11 bases. CDR3 size: 16 residues. The germline V gene has CDR1 LGHDT and CDR2 YNNKEL (reference sequence). This CDR3 is CASSNRGVSGANVLTF. The CDR3 DNA reads as TGTGCCAGCAGCAACAGAGGGGTCTCTGGGGCCAACGTCCTGACTTTC.

J is TRBJ1-1 and V is TRBV7-2; D is ambiguous. Germline CDR1 reads SGHTA; CDR2 reads FQGNSA. V was pared by 5 bases and J by 4 bases, with 8 bases between. The CDR3 sequence is 12 residues long. CDR3 amino acids: CASSRGVTEAFF. CDR3 DNA sequence: TGTGCCAGCAGCCGCGGAGTCACTGAAGCTTTCTTT.

The chain employs TRBV6-2 or TRBV6-3 and TRBJ2-3, with 13 positions matching TRBD2. Germline V gene data show CDR1 as MNHEY and CDR2 as SVGEGT. The CDR3 has 17 amino acids. The V segment lost 2 bases and the J segment 6 bases; nucleotides outside the gene matches: 8. The CDR3 spells CASSYEGLAGAVDTQYF. The CDR3 bases are TGTGCCAGCAGTTACGAAGGACTAGCGGGAGCGGTGGATACGCAGTATTTT.